What follows describes a single TCR beta chain. Its antigen has not been determined. The read terminates 3 residues before the CDR3 end, so the remaining end is supplied by the germline J gene. The data stem from a study of Tregs in tolerant kidney transplant recipients (dated by TCRdb to the late 2010s). Context from the whole study: The transplants used related donors with nonmyeloablative bone marrow transplantation, and mixed chimerism in the human trials was transient. TCRbeta sequencing was used in the study to identify donor-specific regulatory T cells before combined kidney and bone marrow transplantation, and the identified cells were then tracked after transplant.

For TCRbeta CDR3 sequencing, genomic DNA from the sorted cells was extracted using the QIAGEN DNeasy Blood and Tissue Kit. High-throughput TCRbeta CDR3 sequencing, including PCR amplification with bias correction and internal controls, was performed commercially through immunoSEQ. For the original study's pipeline: A unique productive TCRbeta sequence was defined by the CDR3 nucleotide sequence when primers matched, and otherwise by the CDR3 amino acid sequence together with the Vbeta and Jbeta genes. To correct sorting error, sequences shared between sorted populations at a frequency ratio of 2:1 or less were removed; the rest were assigned to the higher population. A sequence was defined as donor-reactive if the sequence was expanded at least 5-fold in CFSE-low cells compared with unstimulated cells and had a frequency of at least 0.01% in CFSE-low cells. Repertoire divergence was quantified by Jensen-Shannon divergence using the top 100 TCRbeta sequences ranked by frequency. For samples with multiple sequencing runs, sorting error was corrected separately for each run before the runs were pooled. TCRdb provides this immuneACCESS table in a form limited to in-frame rearrangements. Some clones are lacking; in checked studies, under half of them reflect an unresolved V gene, and why the rest are absent is not known. That table is the source of V, J and clone size, and D and trimming were worked out from the DNA. The sample's clone listing holds roughly 53,000 clones. The ten top clones hold about 0.83% of the sample.

What the research found in general, with its limitations: The study was limited by small patient numbers, and the findings need validation in larger populations and under other immunosuppression protocols. Biological reproducibility was not directly addressed, though technical replication error appeared minimal. The most biologically relevant and donor-specific TCRbeta repertoire appeared to be identified by expanding Tregs with activated donor B cells. Because the PCR primers were changed over time for some patients, nucleotide-level comparison could not be performed across the samples from those patients. In tolerant patients, the expansion of donor-specific Tregs was greater than global Treg expansion, suggesting that the expansion was antigen-driven rather than nonspecific.

The junction carries 11 bases between V and J, which are trimmed by 3 bases and 9 bases respectively. CDR1 and CDR2 (GTSNPN, SVGIG) derive from the germline V gene (reference sequence). The CDR3 runs 12 residues from the cysteine to the phenylalanine. The DNA shown is the part of the CDR3 that was read: 27 bases, in frame from base 1. The time point label corresponds to: blood sample drawn before combined kidney and bone marrow transplant. Thawed PBMCs were FACS-sorted into unstimulated Tregs (CD4+CD25+CD127-), CD4+ non-Tregs (CD4+CD25-), CD4 cells and CD8 cells. A few combined kidney and bone marrow transplant recipients from the ITN036ST trial were included as patients, and samples were available only from these trial subjects. Healthy control blood was separated into PBMCs by Ficoll density gradient and cryopreserved, and patient PBMCs were collected both before and after transplant.

The sequencing used CD4+ T cells from blood, collected before the transplant. The source of this sequence is a human donor who received a combined kidney and bone marrow transplant. The chain joins TRBV30 to TRBJ1-4, with TRBD1 perhaps the D gene, on 5 matching bases. The CDR3 region: CAWSRDSQKLFF. CDR3 DNA, as far as it was read: TGTGCCTGGAGCAGGGACTCCCAAAAA.